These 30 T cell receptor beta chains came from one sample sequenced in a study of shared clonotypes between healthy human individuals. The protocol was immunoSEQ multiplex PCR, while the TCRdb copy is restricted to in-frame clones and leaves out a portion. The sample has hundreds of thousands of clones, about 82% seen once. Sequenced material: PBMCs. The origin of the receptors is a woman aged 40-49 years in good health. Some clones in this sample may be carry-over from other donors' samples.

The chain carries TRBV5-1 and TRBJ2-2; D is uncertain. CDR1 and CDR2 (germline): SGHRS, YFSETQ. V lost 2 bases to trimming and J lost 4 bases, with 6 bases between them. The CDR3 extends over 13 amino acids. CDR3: CASSFEGTGELFF. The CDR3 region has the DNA TGCGCCAGCAGCTTCGAAGGCACCGGGGAGCTGTTTTTT.

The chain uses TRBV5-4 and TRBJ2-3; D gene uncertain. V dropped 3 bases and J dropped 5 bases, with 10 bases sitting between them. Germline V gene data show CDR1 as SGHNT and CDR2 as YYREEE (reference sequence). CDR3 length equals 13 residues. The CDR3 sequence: CASSSAGLDTQYF. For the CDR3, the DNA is TGTGCCAGCAGCTCCGCCGGGTTAGATACGCAGTATTTT. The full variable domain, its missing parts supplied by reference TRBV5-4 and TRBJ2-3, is ETGVTQSPTHLIKTRGQQVTLRCSSQSGHNTVSWYQQALGQGPQFIFQYYREEENGRGNFPPRFSGLQFPNYSSELNVNALELDDSALYLCASSSAGLDTQYFGPGTRLTVL.

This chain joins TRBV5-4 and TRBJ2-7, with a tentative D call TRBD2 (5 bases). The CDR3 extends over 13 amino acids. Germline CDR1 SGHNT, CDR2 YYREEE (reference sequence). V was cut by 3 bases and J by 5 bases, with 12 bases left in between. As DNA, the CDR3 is TGTGCCAGCAGCTCGGGCCCCGGGGACGAGCAGTACTTC. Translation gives CASSSGPGDEQYF.

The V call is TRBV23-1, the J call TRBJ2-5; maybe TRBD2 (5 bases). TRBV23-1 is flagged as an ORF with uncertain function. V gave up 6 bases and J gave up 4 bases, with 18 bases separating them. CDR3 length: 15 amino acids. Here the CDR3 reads CASSRRAHRGETQYF. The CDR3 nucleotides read TGCGCCAGCAGCCGGCGGGCCCACCGGGGAGAGACCCAGTACTTC.

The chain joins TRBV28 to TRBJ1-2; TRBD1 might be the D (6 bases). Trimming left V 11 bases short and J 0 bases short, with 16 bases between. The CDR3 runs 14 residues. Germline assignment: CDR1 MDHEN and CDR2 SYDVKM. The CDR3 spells CAGRGGGPNYGYTF. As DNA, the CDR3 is TGTGCCGGACGTGGAGGGGGTCCTAACTATGGCTACACCTTC.

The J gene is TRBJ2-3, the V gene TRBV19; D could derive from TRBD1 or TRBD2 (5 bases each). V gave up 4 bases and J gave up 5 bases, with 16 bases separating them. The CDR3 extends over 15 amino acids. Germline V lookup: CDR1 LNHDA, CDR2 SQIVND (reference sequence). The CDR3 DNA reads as TGTGCCAGTAGTACGTCCGGGACCCGCGGAGATACGCAGTATTTT. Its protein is CASSTSGTRGDTQYF.

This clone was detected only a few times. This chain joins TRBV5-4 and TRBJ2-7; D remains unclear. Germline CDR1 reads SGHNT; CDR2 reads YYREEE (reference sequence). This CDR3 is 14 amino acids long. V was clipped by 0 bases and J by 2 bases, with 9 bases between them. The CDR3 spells CASSLEPSPYEQYF. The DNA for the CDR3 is TGTGCCAGCAGCTTGGAGCCTAGTCCCTACGAGCAGTACTTC. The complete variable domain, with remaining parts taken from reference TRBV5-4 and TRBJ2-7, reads ETGVTQSPTHLIKTRGQQVTLRCSSQSGHNTVSWYQQALGQGPQFIFQYYREEENGRGNFPPRFSGLQFPNYSSELNVNALELDDSALYLCASSLEPSPYEQYFGPGTRLTVT.

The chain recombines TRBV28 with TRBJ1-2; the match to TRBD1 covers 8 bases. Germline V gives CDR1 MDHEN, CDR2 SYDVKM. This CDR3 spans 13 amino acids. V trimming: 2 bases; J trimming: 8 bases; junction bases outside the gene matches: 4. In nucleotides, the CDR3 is TGTGCCAGCAGTTTACAGGGGGCTAAAGGCTACACCTTC. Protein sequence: CASSLQGAKGYTF.

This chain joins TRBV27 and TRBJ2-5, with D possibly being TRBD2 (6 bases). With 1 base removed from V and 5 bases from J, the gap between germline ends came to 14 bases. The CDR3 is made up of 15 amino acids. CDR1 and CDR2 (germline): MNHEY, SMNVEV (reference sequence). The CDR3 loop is CASSLLGGGGETQYF. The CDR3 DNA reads TGTGCCAGCAGTTTATTGGGAGGTGGGGGGGAGACCCAGTACTTC.

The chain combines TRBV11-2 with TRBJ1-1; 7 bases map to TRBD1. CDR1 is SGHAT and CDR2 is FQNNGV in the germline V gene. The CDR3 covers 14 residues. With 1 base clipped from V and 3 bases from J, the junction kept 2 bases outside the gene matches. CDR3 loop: CASSLAGQHTEAFF. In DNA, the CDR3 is TGTGCCAGCAGCTTAGCGGGACAGCACACTGAAGCTTTCTTT.

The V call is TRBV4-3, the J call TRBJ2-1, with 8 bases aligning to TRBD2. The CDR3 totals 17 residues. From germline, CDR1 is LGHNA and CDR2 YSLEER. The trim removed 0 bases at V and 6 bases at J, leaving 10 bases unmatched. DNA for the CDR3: TGCGCCAGCAGCCAAGATTTAGGAGCGGGAGTAGTCAATGAGCAGTTCTTC. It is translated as CASSQDLGAGVVNEQFF.

The CDR3 here is CASSSGLADTDTQYF. Written as DNA, the CDR3 is TGTGCCAGCAGCTCCGGACTAGCGGACACAGATACGCAGTATTTT. This rearrangement joins TRBV5-4 to TRBJ2-3; the match to TRBD2 covers 10 bases. Unmatched junction bases numbered 3, after V lost 3 bases and J lost 2 bases. The CDR3 totals 15 residues. Germline-derived CDR1 and CDR2 are SGHNT and YYREEE (reference sequence).

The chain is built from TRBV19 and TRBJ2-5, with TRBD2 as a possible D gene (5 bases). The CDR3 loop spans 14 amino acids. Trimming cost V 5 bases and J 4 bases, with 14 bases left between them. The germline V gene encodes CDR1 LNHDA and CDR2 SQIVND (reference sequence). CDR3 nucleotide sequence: TGTGCCAGTAGTGCCCTAGCCGTGGTAGAGACCCAGTACTTC. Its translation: CASSALAVVETQYF.

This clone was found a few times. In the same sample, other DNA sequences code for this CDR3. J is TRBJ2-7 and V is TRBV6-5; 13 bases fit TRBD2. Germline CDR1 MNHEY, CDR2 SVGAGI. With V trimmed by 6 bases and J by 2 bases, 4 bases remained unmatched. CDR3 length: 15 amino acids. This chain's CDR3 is CASRWGLAGTYEQYF. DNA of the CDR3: TGTGCCAGCAGATGGGGACTAGCGGGGACCTACGAGCAGTACTTC.

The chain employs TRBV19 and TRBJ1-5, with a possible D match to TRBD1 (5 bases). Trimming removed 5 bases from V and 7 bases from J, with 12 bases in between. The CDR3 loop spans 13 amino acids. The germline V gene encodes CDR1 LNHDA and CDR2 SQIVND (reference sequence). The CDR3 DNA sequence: TGTGCCAGTAGTGGTCAGGGCGGCCAGCCCCAGCATTTT. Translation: CASSGQGGQPQHF.

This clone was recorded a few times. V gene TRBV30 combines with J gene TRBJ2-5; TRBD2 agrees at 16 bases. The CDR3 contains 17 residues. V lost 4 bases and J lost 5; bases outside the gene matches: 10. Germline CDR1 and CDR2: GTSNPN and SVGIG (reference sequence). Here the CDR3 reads CAWKEGLAGGPGETQYF. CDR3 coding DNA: TGTGCCTGGAAGGAGGGACTAGCGGGAGGGCCTGGGGAGACCCAGTACTTC.

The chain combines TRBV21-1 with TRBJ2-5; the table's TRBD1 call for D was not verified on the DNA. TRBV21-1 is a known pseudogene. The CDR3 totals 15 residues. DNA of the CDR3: TGTGCCAGCAGCGCCGGGACAGGGGAGGAAGAGACCCAGTACTTC. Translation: CASSAGTGEEETQYF.

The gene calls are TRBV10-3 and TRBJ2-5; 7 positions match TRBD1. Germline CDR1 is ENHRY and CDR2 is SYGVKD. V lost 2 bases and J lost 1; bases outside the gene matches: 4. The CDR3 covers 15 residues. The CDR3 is CAISEARDSQETQYF. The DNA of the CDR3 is TGTGCCATCAGTGAGGCTCGGGACAGCCAAGAGACCCAGTACTTC.

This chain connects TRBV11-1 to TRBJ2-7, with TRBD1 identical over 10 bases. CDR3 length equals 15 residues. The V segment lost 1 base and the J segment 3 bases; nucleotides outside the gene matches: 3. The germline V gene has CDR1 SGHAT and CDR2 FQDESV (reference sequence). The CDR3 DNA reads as TGTGCCAGCAGCTTAGGTGGACAGGGGGACTACGAGCAGTACTTC. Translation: CASSLGGQGDYEQYF.

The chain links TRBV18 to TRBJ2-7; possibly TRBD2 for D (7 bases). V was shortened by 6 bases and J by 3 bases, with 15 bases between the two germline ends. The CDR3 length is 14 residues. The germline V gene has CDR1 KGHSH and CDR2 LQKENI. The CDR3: CASSIEGGDYEQYF. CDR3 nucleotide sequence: TGTGCCAGCTCCATCGAGGGGGGGGACTACGAGCAGTACTTC.

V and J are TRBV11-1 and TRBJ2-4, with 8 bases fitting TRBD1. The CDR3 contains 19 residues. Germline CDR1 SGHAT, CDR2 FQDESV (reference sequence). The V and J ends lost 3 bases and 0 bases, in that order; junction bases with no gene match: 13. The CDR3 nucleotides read TGTGCCAGCAGCTTGGACAGGGTCCGACTACCCTTAGCCAAAAACATTCAGTACTTC. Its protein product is CASSLDRVRLPLAKNIQYF.

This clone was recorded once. DNA of the CDR3: TGTGCCAGCAGTCAGGGACTTTACGGGGGCACAGATACGCAGTATTTT. Its translation is CASSQGLYGGTDTQYF. The chain joins TRBV28 to TRBJ2-3; maybe TRBD2 (6 bases). The CDR3 contains 16 residues. With 5 bases removed from V and 1 base from J, the gap between germline ends came to 16 bases. The germline CDR1 and CDR2 sequences are MDHEN and SYDVKM. Full variable domain (missing parts from reference TRBV28 and TRBJ2-3): DVKVTQSSRYLVKRTGEKVFLECVQDMDHENMFWYRQDPGLGLRLIYFSYDVKMKEKGDIPEGYSVSREKKERFSLILESASTNQTSMYLCASSQGLYGGTDTQYFGPGTRLTVL.

In DNA, the CDR3 is TGTGCCAGCAGCCCCCGACAGGGGACAGATACGCAGTATTTT. It encodes CASSPRQGTDTQYF. The J gene is TRBJ2-3, the V gene TRBV7-2; 8 positions match TRBD1. CDR3 length equals 14 residues. Germline V gene data show CDR1 as SGHTA and CDR2 as FQGNSA. Trimming took 5 bases from V and 3 from J; bases not matched to a gene: 4.

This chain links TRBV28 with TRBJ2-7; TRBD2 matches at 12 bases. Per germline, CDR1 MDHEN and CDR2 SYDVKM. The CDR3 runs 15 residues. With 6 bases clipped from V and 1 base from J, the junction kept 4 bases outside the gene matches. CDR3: CASSTTSGGSYEQYF. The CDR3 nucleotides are TGTGCCAGCAGCACGACTAGCGGGGGTTCCTACGAGCAGTACTTC.

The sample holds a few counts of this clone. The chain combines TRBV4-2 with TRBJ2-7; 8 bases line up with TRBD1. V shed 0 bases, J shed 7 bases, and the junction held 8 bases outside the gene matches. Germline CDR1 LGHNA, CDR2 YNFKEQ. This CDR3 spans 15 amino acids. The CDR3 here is CASSQDIGQGREQYF. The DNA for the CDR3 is TGTGCCAGCAGCCAAGATATCGGACAGGGAAGGGAGCAGTACTTC.

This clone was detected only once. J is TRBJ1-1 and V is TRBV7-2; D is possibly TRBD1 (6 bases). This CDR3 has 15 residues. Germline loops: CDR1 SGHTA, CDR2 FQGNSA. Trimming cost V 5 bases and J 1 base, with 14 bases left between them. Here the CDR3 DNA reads TGTGCCAGCAGCCCCCTGGGGGCAGGGAACACTGAAGCTTTCTTT. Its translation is CASSPLGAGNTEAFF.

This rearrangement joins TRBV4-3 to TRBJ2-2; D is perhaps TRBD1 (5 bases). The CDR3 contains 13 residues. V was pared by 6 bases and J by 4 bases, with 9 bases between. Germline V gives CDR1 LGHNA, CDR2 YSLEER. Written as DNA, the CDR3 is TGCGCCAGCAGGCCAGGGTTCACCGGGGAGCTGTTTTTT. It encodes CASRPGFTGELFF.

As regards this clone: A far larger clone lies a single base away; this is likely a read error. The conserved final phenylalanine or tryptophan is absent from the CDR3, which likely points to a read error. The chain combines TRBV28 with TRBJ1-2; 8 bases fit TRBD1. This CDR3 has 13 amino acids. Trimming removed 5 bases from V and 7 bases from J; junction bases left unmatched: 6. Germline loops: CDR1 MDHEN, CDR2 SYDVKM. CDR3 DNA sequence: TGTGCCAGCAGTCGGACAGGGCCAGGTGGCTACACCTCC. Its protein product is CASSRTGPGGYTS.

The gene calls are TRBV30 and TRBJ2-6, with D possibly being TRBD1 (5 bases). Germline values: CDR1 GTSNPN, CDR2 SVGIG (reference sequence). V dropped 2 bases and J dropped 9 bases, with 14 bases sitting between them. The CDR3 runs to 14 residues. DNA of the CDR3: TGTGCCTGGAGTTGGACACAGAGCGTCAACGTCCTGACTTTC. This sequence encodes CAWSWTQSVNVLTF. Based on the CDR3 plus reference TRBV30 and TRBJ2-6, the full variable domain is SQTIHQWPATLVQPVGSPLSLECTVEGTSNPNLYWYRQAAGRGLQLLFYSVGIGQISSEVPQNLSASRPQDRQFILSSKKLLLSDSGFYLCAWSWTQSVNVLTFGAGSRLTVL.

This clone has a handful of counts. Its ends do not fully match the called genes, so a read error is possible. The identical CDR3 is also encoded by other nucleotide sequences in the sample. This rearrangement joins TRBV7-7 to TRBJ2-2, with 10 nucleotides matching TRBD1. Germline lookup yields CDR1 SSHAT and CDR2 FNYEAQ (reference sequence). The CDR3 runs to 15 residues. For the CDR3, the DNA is TGTGCTAGCAGCCCAGGGACAGGGGTCACCGGGGAGCTGTTTTTT. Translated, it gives CASSPGTGVTGELFF.